This T cell receptor (beta chain) was sequenced in a study of long-term antiretroviral therapy in people with HIV. Study-wide findings and caveats: Dominance of pre-ART expanded clones persisted, fluctuating and often declining after ART.

As for this clone: What it recognizes is unknown.

Every one of the donors gave at least one pre-ART PBMC sample and at least two post-ART PBMC samples. Version v3.0 of the immunoSEQ assay was performed at survey level. Generated by immunoSEQ multiplex PCR, the TCRdb table keeps only in-frame clones and is missing some. The sample includes about 14,000 clones, roughly 88% of them seen just once. Trimming shortened V by 10 bases and J by 5 bases, and 17 bases separated the two germline ends. Germline V gene lookup returns CDR1 MNHNS and CDR2 SASEGT. CDR3 length equals 13 residues. The specimen was unsorted PBMCs, collected 0.4 years after starting antiretroviral therapy. The sequence came from a man aged 25 to 40 with HIV. The chain employs TRBV6-1 and TRBJ2-5, with D tentatively TRBD1 (6 bases). This CDR3 reads CAIRTGGMETQYF. The CDR3 nucleotides are TGTGCCATCAGGACTGGGGGCATGGAGACCCAGTACTTC.